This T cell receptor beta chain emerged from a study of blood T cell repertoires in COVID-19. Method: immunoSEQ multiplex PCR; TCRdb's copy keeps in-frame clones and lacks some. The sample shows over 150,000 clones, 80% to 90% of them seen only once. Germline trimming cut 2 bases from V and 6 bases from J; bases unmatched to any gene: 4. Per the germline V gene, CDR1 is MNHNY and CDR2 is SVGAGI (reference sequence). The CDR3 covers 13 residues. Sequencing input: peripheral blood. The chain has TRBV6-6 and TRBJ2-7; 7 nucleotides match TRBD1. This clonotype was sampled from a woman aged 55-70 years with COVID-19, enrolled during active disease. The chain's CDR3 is CASSYPNRGEQYV. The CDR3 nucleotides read TGTGCCAGCAGTTACCCTAACAGGGGCGAGCAGTACGTC.